This T cell receptor (beta chain) was found in a study of somatic mutations in cytotoxic T cells in rheumatoid arthritis. Points from the study as a whole: Patients with a largest CD8+ clone exceeding 20% of CD8+ cells numbered about an eighth of the 65.

Produced via immunoSEQ multiplex PCR; TCRdb's table is partial and in-frame only. The table lists thousands of clones, 70% of them singletons. The ends lost 7 bases at V and 5 bases at J; junction bases unmatched: 10. Germline V gene sequence: CDR1 MDHEN, CDR2 SYDVKM. This CDR3 comprises 14 residues. A few counts support this clone. Its antigen remains unknown. Sequences were obtained from CD8+ T cells sorted from blood. This receptor was identified in a man aged 35 to 55 in good health. The chain links TRBV28 to TRBJ1-2, with TRBD1 identical over 7 bases. CDR3 nucleotides: TGTGCCAGCACCCAGAACAGGGGCTGGTATGGCTACACCTTC. It encodes CASTQNRGWYGYTF.